This is a list of T cell receptor beta chains from one sample in a study of graft-versus-host responses after intestinal transplantation. Using immunoSEQ multiplex PCR, the repertoire was profiled, and TCRdb retains in-frame clones only, with some absent. This sample yields under 45,000 clones, of which roughly 94% are seen a single time; approximately 0.22% belongs to the top ten. What these receptors recognize is not known. Source: unstimulated CD4+ T cells sorted from spleen or lymph node cells, taken before transplant. These receptors all come from a human donor who was the organ donor for an intestinal transplant. The CDR3 runs from the conserved cysteine through the conserved F or W. The D gene is left open where the match is weak. Not all rows give a size; the values are once, few, many and, for expanded clones, a class.

D gene,clone size,J gene,V gene,CDR3 protein,CDR3 DNA
NA,few,TRBJ1-3,TRBV28,CASSFRGNTIYF,TGTGCCAGCAGTTTTAGGGGAAACACCATATATTTT
NA,NA,TRBJ1-6,TRBV6-6,CASFYQSGSPLHF,TGTGCCAGCTTTTACCAATCGGGTTCACCCCTCCACTTT
TRBD1,NA,TRBJ2-1,TRBV29-1,CSVDRTGPPYNEQFF,TGCAGCGTCGACCGGACAGGCCCCCCCTACAATGAGCAGTTCTTC
NA,NA,TRBJ1-1,TRBV5-1,CASSLSQQLMNTEAFF,TGCGCCAGCAGCTTGTCCCAGCAACTCATGAACACTGAAGCTTTCTTT
NA,NA,TRBJ2-1,TRBV7-9,CASSLYGTSNPNEQFF,TGTGCCAGCAGCCTCTATGGCACAAGCAATCCTAATGAGCAGTTCTTC
TRBD1,NA,TRBJ2-7,TRBV19,CASSSQGVAYEQYF,TGTGCCAGTAGTAGCCAGGGGGTGGCCTACGAGCAGTACTTC
TRBD1,NA,TRBJ1-4,TRBV7-2,CASSLGTGGEKLFF,TGTGCCAGCAGCTTAGGGACAGGGGGCGAAAAACTGTTTTTT
TRBD1,NA,TRBJ2-3,TRBV28,CASSYGTGDVDTQYF,TGTGCCAGCAGCTACGGGACAGGGGATGTAGATACGCAGTATTTT
NA,NA,TRBJ1-2,TRBV15,CATSFGTGNYGYTF,TGTGCCACCAGCTTCGGGACGGGGAACTATGGCTACACCTTC
NA,NA,TRBJ2-2,TRBV7-2,CASSLARGATGELFF,TGTGCCAGCAGCTTAGCGAGGGGGGCCACCGGGGAGCTGTTTTTT
TRBD1,NA,TRBJ1-2,TRBV6-1,CASSERQGANSLNYGYTF,TGTGCCAGCAGTGAAAGACAGGGGGCGAATTCGTTGAACTATGGCTACACCTTC
NA,NA,TRBJ2-1,TRBV12-1,CASSSPYTEQFF,TGTGCCAGCAGCTCACCCTACACTGAGCAGTTCTTC
NA,few,TRBJ2-3,TRBV30,CARARGTDTQYF,TGTGCCCGAGCACGGGGAACAGATACGCAGTATTTT
NA,NA,TRBJ2-7,TRBV6-6,CASSYSRKGSYEQYF,TGTGCCAGCAGTTATTCGAGGAAGGGGAGCTACGAGCAGTACTTC
NA,NA,TRBJ1-2,TRBV28,CASSFRGRGARYGYTF,TGTGCCAGCAGTTTCCGCGGTCGGGGGGCACGCTATGGCTACACCTTC
TRBD1,NA,TRBJ1-1,TRBV6-5,CASSDRGAEAFF,TGTGCCAGCAGCGACAGGGGAGCTGAAGCTTTCTTT
NA,NA,TRBJ1-2,TRBV7-2,CASSWRRGDGYTF,TGTGCCAGCAGCTGGAGACGCGGTGATGGCTACACCTTC
NA,NA,TRBJ1-3,TRBV5-1,CASSLRGAGNTIYF,TGCGCCAGCAGCTTGCGGGGGGCTGGAAACACCATATATTTT
NA,NA,TRBJ1-1,TRBV5-5,CASSFTRQSTEAFF,TGTGCCAGCAGCTTTACAAGGCAGTCCACTGAAGCTTTCTTT
NA,once,TRBJ2-1,TRBV4-3,CASSHHNLGGLNEQFF,TGCGCCAGCAGCCACCATAATTTGGGGGGGCTCAATGAGCAGTTCTTC
NA,few,TRBJ1-1,TRBV7-9,CASSLQNTEAFF,TGTGCCAGCAGCTTACAGAACACTGAAGCTTTCTTT